One sample yielded the 26 T cell receptor beta chains listed below, sequenced in a study of shared clonotypes between healthy human individuals. Sequencing used immunoSEQ multiplex PCR; TCRdb keeps in-frame clones, though not all of them. Of about 2.3 million clones in the sample, roughly 92% were seen once. Input material: naive CD4+ T cells from PBMCs. Subset reported: CD45RA+ positively selected. These receptor sequences come from a man younger than 35 in good health. Some clones in this sample may be carry-over from other donors' samples.

In regard to this clone: Other DNA sequences from this sample encode an identical CDR3 as well. This chain uses TRBV9 with TRBJ2-3; D is unclear. CDR3 length: 13 residues. Germline V gene data show CDR1 as SGDLS and CDR2 as YYNGEE. Trimming left V 3 bases short and J 0 bases short, with 5 bases between. CDR3 in amino acids: CASSGGSTDTQYF. For the CDR3, the DNA is TGTGCCAGCAGCGGGGGAAGCACAGATACGCAGTATTTT.

The V call is TRBV18, the J call TRBJ1-1; D might be TRBD1 (6 bases). CDR3 length equals 15 residues. Germline values: CDR1 KGHSH, CDR2 LQKENI. V dropped 4 bases and J dropped 5 bases, with 17 bases sitting between them. CDR3 protein: CASSQGARGGTEAFF. The CDR3 DNA is TGTGCCAGCTCACAAGGGGCCAGGGGAGGTACTGAAGCTTTCTTT. Complete variable domain (other parts from reference TRBV18 and TRBJ1-1): NAGVMQNPRHLVRRRGQEARLRCSPMKGHSHVYWYRQLPEEGLKFMVYLQKENIIDESGMPKERFSAEFPKEGPSILRIQQVVRGDSAAYFCASSQGARGGTEAFFGQGTRLTVV.

The chain couples TRBV7-3 to TRBJ2-1; the match to TRBD2 covers 11 bases. Trimming at V came to 2 bases and at J to 8 bases, leaving 5 bases not matched to a gene. CDR1 and CDR2 (germline): SGHTA, FQGTGA. This CDR3 has 15 residues. The CDR3 here is CASSLSLAGVHEQFF. The CDR3 region has the DNA TGTGCCAGCAGCTTATCACTAGCGGGAGTCCATGAGCAGTTCTTC.

A single count supports this clone. This rearrangement joins TRBV11-1 to TRBJ2-5, with TRBD1 matching over 9 bases. The CDR3 has 14 residues. CDR1 is SGHAT, CDR2 FQDESV, per germline (reference sequence). The trim removed 5 bases at V and 6 bases at J, leaving 7 bases unmatched. This chain's CDR3 is CASSLGTGLKTQYF. In DNA, the CDR3 is TGTGCCAGCAGCCTTGGGACAGGGTTGAAGACCCAGTACTTC.

The genes are TRBV7-9 and TRBJ2-2; TRBD1 might be the D (6 bases). V lost 0 bases, J lost 3 bases, and 11 bases lay in between. The CDR3 is 16 amino acids. Germline CDR1 and CDR2: SEHNR and FQNEAQ (reference sequence). This chain's CDR3 is CASSLAAAGDTGELFF. CDR3 bases: TGTGCCAGCAGCTTAGCAGCGGCAGGGGACACCGGGGAGCTGTTTTTT. Full variable domain (missing parts from reference TRBV7-9 and TRBJ2-2): DTGVSQNPRHKITKRGQNVTFRCDPISEHNRLYWYRQTLGQGPEFLTYFQNEAQLEKSRLLSDRFSAERPKGSFSTLEIQRTEQGDSAMYLCASSLAAAGDTGELFFGEGSRLTVL.

This clone was picked up a small number of times. This rearrangement joins TRBV5-1 to TRBJ2-2, with 10 bases aligning to TRBD1. The CDR3 has 16 residues. Germline CDR1 reads SGHRS; CDR2 reads YFSETQ. J lost 4 bases, V lost 4 bases, and 7 bases had no gene match. The CDR3 DNA is TGCGCCAGCAGCCAGGGACAGGGGACGTTCACCGGGGAGCTGTTTTTT. Residues: CASSQGQGTFTGELFF.

The gene calls are TRBV27 and TRBJ1-2, with D unresolved. The CDR3 is 14 residues long. The germline V gene encodes CDR1 MNHEY and CDR2 SMNVEV (reference sequence). Trimming pared 5 bases from V and 4 bases from J, leaving 14 bases between. CDR3 amino acids: CASSTWTGFYGYTF. Written as DNA, the CDR3 is TGTGCCAGCAGTACATGGACGGGGTTCTATGGCTACACCTTC.

The CDR3 region is CASSSSYSSYNEQFF. The CDR3 coding sequence is TGTGCCAGCAGCTCCTCATATAGCTCCTACAATGAGCAGTTCTTC. This chain joins TRBV7-9 and TRBJ2-1; the D is unclear. Germline V gene lookup returns CDR1 SEHNR and CDR2 FQNEAQ (reference sequence). The length of the CDR3 is 15 residues. V lost 4 bases to trimming and J lost 0 bases, with 10 bases between them. Full variable domain (remainder filled in from reference TRBV7-9 and TRBJ2-1): DTGVSQNPRHKITKRGQNVTFRCDPISEHNRLYWYRQTLGQGPEFLTYFQNEAQLEKSRLLSDRFSAERPKGSFSTLEIQRTEQGDSAMYLCASSSSYSSYNEQFFGPGTRLTVL.

This clone was seen only once. DNA for the CDR3: TGTGCCAGCAGACAGGGTTCGGACTATTATGGCTACACCTTC. Its protein is CASRQGSDYYGYTF. J is TRBJ1-2 and V is TRBV6-6; D is perhaps TRBD1 (6 bases). The CDR3 is 14 amino acids. Germline loops: CDR1 MNHNY, CDR2 SVGAGI (reference sequence). V dropped 6 bases and J dropped 5 bases, with 16 bases sitting between them.

The chain is built from TRBV28 and TRBJ2-1; the D gene is possibly TRBD2 (6 bases). V lost 2 bases and J 0 bases, leaving 11 bases between the germline ends. Germline values: CDR1 MDHEN, CDR2 SYDVKM. This CDR3 has 16 amino acids. Here the CDR3 DNA reads TGTGCCAGCAGTTTACGGGGGTTGCCCTCCTACAATGAGCAGTTCTTC. This codes for CASSLRGLPSYNEQFF.

This chain connects TRBV25-1 to TRBJ2-5, with D unresolved. The CDR3 is 13 residues long. V lost 0 bases to trimming and J lost 4 bases, with 6 bases between them. Germline V gives CDR1 MGHDK, CDR2 SYGVNS. The CDR3 DNA is TGTGCCAGCAGTGAATATATAGGAGAGACCCAGTACTTC. Translated: CASSEYIGETQYF.

J is TRBJ1-4 and V is TRBV30, with no clear D. The CDR3 has 11 residues. Germline CDR1 and CDR2: GTSNPN and SVGIG (reference sequence). V lost 2 bases and J lost 14, with 12 bases in between. As DNA, the CDR3 is TGTGCCTGGAGTCTCAGGACTGAGCTGTTTTTT. It yields the protein CAWSLRTELFF.

The J gene is TRBJ1-4, the V gene TRBV4-1; TRBD1 might be the D (5 bases). Germline CDR1 MGHRA, CDR2 YSYEKL. The CDR3 consists of 14 residues. Trimming took 4 bases from V and 6 from J, leaving 12 bases between them. The CDR3 reads CASSPFRADEKLFF. CDR3 coding DNA: TGCGCCAGCAGCCCCTTCAGGGCTGATGAAAAACTGTTTTTT.

About this clone itself: In the same sample, other DNA sequences code for this CDR3. The chain has TRBV6-5 and TRBJ1-5; no clear D. V was trimmed by 3 bases and J by 0 bases, leaving 3 bases between them. CDR3 length: 13 residues. Germline CDR1 is MNHEY and CDR2 is SVGAGI. Here the CDR3 DNA reads TGTGCCAGCAGTTATAATAGCAATCAGCCCCAGCATTTT. Residues: CASSYNSNQPQHF.

The rearrangement uses TRBV7-8 and TRBJ1-4; D ambiguous. The germline V and J ends were trimmed by 5 bases and 4 bases, with 14 bases remaining between them. CDR1 is SGHVS, CDR2 FQNEAQ, per germline. The CDR3 totals 15 residues. CDR3 nucleotide sequence: TGTGCCAGCAGCCTTACCGGGCCAAATAATGAAAAACTGTTTTTT. The encoded protein is CASSLTGPNNEKLFF.

The rearrangement joins TRBV7-9 to TRBJ2-2, with D perhaps TRBD1 (6 bases). Trimming removed 5 bases from V and 0 bases from J, with 13 bases in between. The germline V gene has CDR1 SEHNR and CDR2 FQNEAQ (reference sequence). This CDR3 comprises 16 residues. In DNA, the CDR3 is TGTGCCAGCAGCCGCAACAGGGTATCGAACACCGGGGAGCTGTTTTTT. The encoded protein is CASSRNRVSNTGELFF.

This chain joins TRBV7-2 and TRBJ2-1, with TRBD2 identical over 12 bases. V lost 1 base, J lost 8 bases, and 3 bases stayed unmatched. Germline V gene sequence: CDR1 SGHTA, CDR2 FQGNSA. This CDR3 spans 15 amino acids. The CDR3 region has the DNA TGTGCCAGCAGCTTAGGCCCTAGCGGGGGGGATGAGCAGTTCTTC. Translated, it gives CASSLGPSGGDEQFF.

V and J are TRBV5-1 and TRBJ2-5; 13 nucleotides agree with TRBD2. Germline V CDR1 and CDR2: SGHRS, YFSETQ. V lost 3 bases to trimming and J lost 3 bases; unmatched junction nucleotides: 23. The CDR3 extends over 22 amino acids. CDR3 bases: TGCGCCAGCAGCTCTCGTCCGACCCCAGCCTCGGGACTAGCGGGGACCGAAGAGACCCAGTACTTC. This encodes CASSSRPTPASGLAGTEETQYF.

This clone was counted once. This chain connects TRBV2 to TRBJ2-7; 8 bases are shared with TRBD2. Germline V CDR1 and CDR2: SNHLY, FYNNEI. The CDR3 covers 16 residues. The trim removed 5 bases at V and 2 bases at J, leaving 11 bases unmatched. In nucleotides, the CDR3 is TGTGCCAGCAGTCCCCATTTGAGCGGGAGCGCCTACGAGCAGTACTTC. Its translation is CASSPHLSGSAYEQYF.

The chain carries TRBV4-3 and TRBJ2-7; 8 bases line up with TRBD1. From germline, CDR1 is LGHNA and CDR2 YSLEER. This CDR3 region has 14 residues. The V and J ends lost 4 bases and 4 bases, in that order; junction bases with no gene match: 6. The CDR3 region is CASSPLQGAYEQYF. In DNA form, the CDR3 reads TGCGCCAGCAGCCCCCTCCAGGGGGCTTACGAGCAGTACTTC.

The chain carries TRBV7-3 and TRBJ2-5; D possibly corresponds to TRBD1 (5 bases). The CDR3 is 13 amino acids. Trimming pared 5 bases from V and 6 bases from J, leaving 13 bases between. Per the germline V gene, CDR1 is SGHTA and CDR2 is FQGTGA. The CDR3 region is CASSVTRTQTQYF. In DNA form, the CDR3 reads TGTGCCAGCAGCGTTACAAGGACACAGACCCAGTACTTC.

The chain recombines TRBV11-3 with TRBJ2-5; TRBD1 is a possible D gene (6 bases). Trimming shortened V by 1 base and J by 4 bases, and 13 bases separated the two germline ends. This CDR3 region has 15 residues. Germline loops: CDR1 SGHNT, CDR2 YENEEA. The DNA for the CDR3 is TGTGCCAGCAGCTTAGGCGCAGGGGTGATAGAGACCCAGTACTTC. It translates to CASSLGAGVIETQYF.

The chain uses TRBV2 and TRBJ1-1; D is unresolved. Trimming left V 7 bases short and J 0 bases short, with 15 bases between. Germline V gene sequence: CDR1 SNHLY, CDR2 FYNNEI. CDR3 length equals 15 residues. The CDR3 nucleotides are TGTGCCAGCATTTTCGGGGTCGGGGTGAACACTGAAGCTTTCTTT. The encoded protein is CASIFGVGVNTEAFF.

About this clone itself: Additional DNA sequences in this sample encode the identical CDR3. The V and J genes are TRBV28 and TRBJ1-2, with 8 bases fitting TRBD1. Germline CDR1 and CDR2: MDHEN and SYDVKM. With 2 bases clipped from V and 8 bases from J, the junction kept 1 base outside the gene matches. CDR3 length: 12 amino acids. The CDR3 loop reads CASSLDRGGYTF. The CDR3 nucleotides read TGTGCCAGCAGTTTAGACAGGGGCGGCTACACCTTC.

This clone was seen more than once but under ten times. The chain has TRBV6-5 and TRBJ1-1, with D perhaps TRBD1 (5 bases). The V end lost 6 bases, the J end lost 1 base, and 12 bases lay between the germline ends. The CDR3 runs 14 residues. Germline V lookup: CDR1 MNHEY, CDR2 SVGAGI. CDR3 protein: CASSPRQTNTEAFF. The CDR3 nucleotides read TGTGCCAGCAGCCCTCGACAGACGAACACTGAAGCTTTCTTT.

V gene TRBV28 combines with J gene TRBJ2-4, with D perhaps matching TRBD1 (7 bases). The CDR3 extends over 14 amino acids. V shed 9 bases and J shed 8 bases, with 20 bases lying between them. Germline assignment: CDR1 MDHEN and CDR2 SYDVKM. The DNA for the CDR3 is TGTGCCAGTGGAGTTGGGGGGACAGCGGACATTCAGTACTTC. Protein product: CASGVGGTADIQYF.